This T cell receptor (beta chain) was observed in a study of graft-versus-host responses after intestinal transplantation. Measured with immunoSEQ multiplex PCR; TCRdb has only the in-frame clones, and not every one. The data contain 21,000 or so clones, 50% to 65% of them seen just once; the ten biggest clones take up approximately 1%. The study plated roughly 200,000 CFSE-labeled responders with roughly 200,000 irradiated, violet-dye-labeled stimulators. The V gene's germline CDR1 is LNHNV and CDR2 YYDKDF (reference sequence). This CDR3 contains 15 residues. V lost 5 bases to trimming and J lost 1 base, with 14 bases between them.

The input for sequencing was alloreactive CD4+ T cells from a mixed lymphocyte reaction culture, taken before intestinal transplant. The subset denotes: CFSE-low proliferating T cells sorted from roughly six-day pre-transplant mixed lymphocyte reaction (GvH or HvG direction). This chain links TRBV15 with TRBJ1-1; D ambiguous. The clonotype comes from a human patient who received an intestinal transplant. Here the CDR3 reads CATSGRWVGNTEAFF. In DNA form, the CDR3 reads TGTGCCACCAGCGGGCGTTGGGTTGGGAACACTGAAGCTTTCTTT.